Following are 15 T cell receptor beta chains from one sample sequenced in a study of identifying expanded T cells in peripheral blood. Using immunoSEQ multiplex PCR, the repertoire was profiled, and TCRdb retains in-frame clones only, with some absent. This sample has 100,000 to 150,000 clones, with 86% found just once. The sequenced sample was blood. The source of these receptors is a person aged 18-69 years in good health.

The chain recombines TRBV5-1 with TRBJ1-1; 9 nucleotides line up with TRBD1. Germline CDR1 reads SGHRS; CDR2 reads YFSETQ. The CDR3 has 15 amino acids. Trimming at V came to 3 bases and at J to 1 base, leaving 4 bases not matched to a gene. The CDR3 region is CASSSPGQGNTEAFF. The CDR3 coding sequence is TGCGCCAGCAGCTCACCGGGACAGGGGAACACTGAAGCTTTCTTT. Filled out from reference TRBV5-1 and TRBJ1-1, the complete variable domain reads KAGVTQTPRYLIKTRGQQVTLSCSPISGHRSVSWYQQTPGQGLQFLFEYFSETQRNKGNFPGRFSGRQFSNSRSEMNVSTLELGDSALYLCASSSPGQGNTEAFFGQGTRLTVV.

The chain is built from TRBV7-2 and TRBJ1-1; TRBD1 agrees at 9 bases. The CDR3 sequence is 13 residues long. Germline CDR1 is SGHTA and CDR2 is FQGNSA. J gave up 7 bases and V 6 bases, and 6 bases lay outside the gene matches. The CDR3 reads CASRDRGEGEAFF. Written as DNA, the CDR3 is TGTGCCAGCAGAGACAGGGGGGAAGGTGAAGCTTTCTTT.

The chain uses TRBV11-2 and TRBJ2-7, with D unresolved. Per germline, CDR1 SGHAT and CDR2 FQNNGV. CDR3 length: 13 amino acids. Trimming left V 1 base short and J 9 bases short, with 13 bases between. CDR3 sequence: CASSLGARPAQYF. The CDR3 DNA reads as TGTGCCAGCAGCTTAGGAGCCAGGCCTGCGCAGTACTTC.

This chain joins TRBV6-6 and TRBJ2-1; 8 bases match TRBD2. With 5 bases clipped from V and 2 bases from J, the junction kept 5 bases outside the gene matches. The CDR3 totals 15 residues. The germline gives CDR1 MNHNY, CDR2 SVGAGI (reference sequence). The CDR3 region has the DNA TGTGCCAGCAGTCGAGCGGGGGACACCTACAATGAGCAGTTCTTC. Translated: CASSRAGDTYNEQFF.

This clone appeared a single time. This chain links TRBV19 with TRBJ1-4; tentatively, D is TRBD1 (6 bases). The CDR3 sequence is 14 residues long. Deletions cut 4 bases from V and 8 bases from J, with 14 bases between. The germline gives CDR1 LNHDA, CDR2 SQIVND (reference sequence). This CDR3 is CASSNPGAQEKLFF. The DNA for the CDR3 is TGTGCCAGTAGTAACCCGGGGGCTCAAGAAAAACTGTTTTTT. Using reference TRBV19 and TRBJ1-4 for the parts outside the CDR3, the full variable domain is DGGITQSPKYLFRKEGQNVTLSCEQNLNHDAMYWYRQDPGQGLRLIYYSQIVNDFQKGDIAEGYSVSREKKESFPLTVTSAQKNPTAFYLCASSNPGAQEKLFFGSGTQLSVL.

This rearrangement joins TRBV6-4 to TRBJ2-3; 10 bases align to TRBD1. Germline CDR1 reads MRHNA; CDR2 reads SNTAGT. V shed 5 bases and J 2 bases; nucleotides not matched to a gene: 7. The CDR3 is made up of 16 amino acids. Here the CDR3 DNA reads TGTGCCAGCAGTAACCCGGGACAGGGGTACACAGATACGCAGTATTTT. Its protein is CASSNPGQGYTDTQYF.

The CDR3 is CASSLLAGVGTGELFF. For the CDR3, the DNA is TGTGCCAGCAGCCTTCTAGCGGGAGTAGGCACCGGGGAGCTGTTTTTT. This chain links TRBV14 with TRBJ2-2; the match to TRBD2 covers 10 bases. Germline-derived CDR1 and CDR2 are SGHDN and FVKESK. V trimming: 4 bases; J trimming: 4 bases; junction bases outside the gene matches: 6. The CDR3 spans 16 residues.

The CDR3: CASSLGQGDNQPQHF. The CDR3 DNA reads TGCGCCAGCAGCTTGGGGCAGGGAGACAATCAGCCCCAGCATTTT. This chain joins TRBV5-1 and TRBJ1-5; weak D call: TRBD1 (5 bases). Looked up from germline, CDR1 is SGHRS and CDR2 is YFSETQ. The germline V and J ends were trimmed by 0 bases and 3 bases, with 10 bases remaining between them. The CDR3 has 15 residues.

The table lists this clone with a few counts. The rearrangement joins TRBV5-4 to TRBJ1-2, with D maybe TRBD1 (6 bases). Germline values: CDR1 SGHNT, CDR2 YYREEE (reference sequence). CDR3 length: 14 residues. Trimming took off 0 bases at V and 4 bases at J, with 10 bases between the two ends. CDR3 sequence (DNA): TGTGCCAGCAGCTTGGATGGCAGGGGCTATGGCTACACCTTC. This codes for CASSLDGRGYGYTF. Full variable domain (remainder filled in from reference TRBV5-4 and TRBJ1-2): ETGVTQSPTHLIKTRGQQVTLRCSSQSGHNTVSWYQQALGQGPQFIFQYYREEENGRGNFPPRFSGLQFPNYSSELNVNALELDDSALYLCASSLDGRGYGYTFGSGTRLTVV.

V and J are TRBV2 and TRBJ1-1; 8 nucleotides agree with TRBD1. The V and J ends lost 6 bases and 3 bases, in that order; junction bases with no gene match: 3. Germline V gene sequence: CDR1 SNHLY, CDR2 FYNNEI. The CDR3 totals 13 residues. The CDR3 protein is CASSPDRDTEAFF. The DNA for the CDR3 is TGTGCCAGCAGCCCGGACAGGGACACTGAAGCTTTCTTT. Full variable domain (outside the CDR3, taken from reference TRBV2 and TRBJ1-1): EPEVTQTPSHQVTQMGQEVILRCVPISNHLYFYWYRQILGQKVEFLVSFYNNEISEKSEIFDDQFSVERPDGSNFTLKIRSTKLEDSAMYFCASSPDRDTEAFFGQGTRLTVV.

This chain connects TRBV28 to TRBJ2-5; tentatively, D is TRBD2 (6 bases). Deletions cut 9 bases from V and 4 bases from J, with 15 bases between. The V gene's germline CDR1 is MDHEN and CDR2 SYDVKM. This CDR3 is built from 13 residues. The CDR3 coding sequence is TGTGCCAGTTACGGGGGTTCCTCAGAGACCCAGTACTTC. Its protein is CASYGGSSETQYF.

The CDR3 bases are TGTGCCAGCAGCTTGAAAGGACAGGGGATGGGGAATCAGCCCCAGCATTTT. Encoded protein: CASSLKGQGMGNQPQHF. V is TRBV5-6 and J is TRBJ1-5, with 9 bases aligning to TRBD1. The junction had 9 bases not matched to a gene; V was cut back by 1 base and J by 4 bases. Per germline, CDR1 SGHDT and CDR2 YYEEEE. This CDR3 has 17 residues.

This rearrangement joins TRBV7-6 to TRBJ1-1, with a weak D call TRBD1 (5 bases). Per germline, CDR1 SGHVS and CDR2 FNYEAQ. V gave up 5 bases and J gave up 3 bases, with 10 bases separating them. This CDR3 region has 13 residues. CDR3 coding DNA: TGTGCCAGCAGCCCCAGGGTTGACACTGAAGCTTTCTTT. Translation gives CASSPRVDTEAFF.

In this sample, this clone turned up once. This sequence joins TRBV23-1 and TRBJ1-1, with a possible D match to TRBD1 (6 bases). TRBV23-1 is filed as an ORF, its function uncertain. V shed 8 bases and J shed 2 bases, with 18 bases lying between them. This CDR3 comprises 15 residues. CDR3 DNA sequence: TGCGCCAGCCCCACCGGGGGCAATGTTAACACTGAAGCTTTCTTT. This translates into CASPTGGNVNTEAFF.

This clone was counted once. The chain combines TRBV29-1 with TRBJ2-7; 11 bases are a match to TRBD1. V lost 6 bases and J lost 2; bases outside the gene matches: 3. Germline V CDR1 and CDR2: SQVTM, ANQGSEA. The CDR3 covers 13 residues. The CDR3 nucleotides read TGCAGCGTCGGGGGACAGGGGGCCTACGAGCAGTACTTC. Protein: CSVGGQGAYEQYF.